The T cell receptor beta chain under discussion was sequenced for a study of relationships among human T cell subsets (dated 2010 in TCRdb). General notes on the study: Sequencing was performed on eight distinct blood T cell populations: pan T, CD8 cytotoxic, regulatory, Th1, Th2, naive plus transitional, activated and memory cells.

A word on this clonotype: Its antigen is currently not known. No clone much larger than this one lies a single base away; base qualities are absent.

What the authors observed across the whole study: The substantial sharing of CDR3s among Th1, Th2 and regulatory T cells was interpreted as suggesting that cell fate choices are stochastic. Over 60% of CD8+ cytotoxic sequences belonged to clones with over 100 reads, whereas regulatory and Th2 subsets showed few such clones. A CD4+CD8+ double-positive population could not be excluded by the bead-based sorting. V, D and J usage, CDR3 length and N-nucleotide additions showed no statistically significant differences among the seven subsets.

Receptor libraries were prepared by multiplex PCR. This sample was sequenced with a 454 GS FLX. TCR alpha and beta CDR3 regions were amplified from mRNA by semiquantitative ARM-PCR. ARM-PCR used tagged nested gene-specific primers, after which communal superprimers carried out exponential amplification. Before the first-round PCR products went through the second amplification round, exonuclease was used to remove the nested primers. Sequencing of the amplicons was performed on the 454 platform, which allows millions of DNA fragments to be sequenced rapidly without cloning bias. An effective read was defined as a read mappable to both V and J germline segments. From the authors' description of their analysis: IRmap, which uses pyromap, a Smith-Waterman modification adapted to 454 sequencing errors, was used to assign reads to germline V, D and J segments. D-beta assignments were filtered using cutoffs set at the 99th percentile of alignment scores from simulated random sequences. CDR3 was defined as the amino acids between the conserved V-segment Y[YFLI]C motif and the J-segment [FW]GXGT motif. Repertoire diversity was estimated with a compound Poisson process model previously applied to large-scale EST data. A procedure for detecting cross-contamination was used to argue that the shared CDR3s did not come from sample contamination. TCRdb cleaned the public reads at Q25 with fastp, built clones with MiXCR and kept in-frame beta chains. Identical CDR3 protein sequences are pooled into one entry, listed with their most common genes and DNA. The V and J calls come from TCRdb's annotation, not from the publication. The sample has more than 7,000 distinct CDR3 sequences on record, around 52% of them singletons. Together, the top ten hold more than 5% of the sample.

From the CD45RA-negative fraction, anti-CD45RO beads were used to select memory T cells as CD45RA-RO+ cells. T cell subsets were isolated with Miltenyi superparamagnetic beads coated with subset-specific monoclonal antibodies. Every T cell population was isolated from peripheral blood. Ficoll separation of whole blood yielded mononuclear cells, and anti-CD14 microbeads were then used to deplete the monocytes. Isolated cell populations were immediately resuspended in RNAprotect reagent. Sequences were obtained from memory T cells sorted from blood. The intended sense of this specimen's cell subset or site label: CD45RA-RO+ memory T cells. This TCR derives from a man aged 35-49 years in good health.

The bases read TGTGCCAGTAGTATAGGGGTGGGGTCACGGGGTGTATATGAGCAGTTCTTC. Translated, it gives CASSIGVGSRGVYEQFF. Recombination connected TRBV19 to TRBJ2-1; D gene: possibly TRBD2, on 5 matching bases. CDR1 LNHDA and CDR2 SQIVND are derived from the germline V gene (reference sequence). Measured from the cysteine to the phenylalanine, the CDR3 is 17 residues long. Only the CDR3 part of the read is kept: 51 bases, read in frame from the first base. V gives up 1 base and J gives up 8 bases, and the segment between their germline ends measures 21 bases.